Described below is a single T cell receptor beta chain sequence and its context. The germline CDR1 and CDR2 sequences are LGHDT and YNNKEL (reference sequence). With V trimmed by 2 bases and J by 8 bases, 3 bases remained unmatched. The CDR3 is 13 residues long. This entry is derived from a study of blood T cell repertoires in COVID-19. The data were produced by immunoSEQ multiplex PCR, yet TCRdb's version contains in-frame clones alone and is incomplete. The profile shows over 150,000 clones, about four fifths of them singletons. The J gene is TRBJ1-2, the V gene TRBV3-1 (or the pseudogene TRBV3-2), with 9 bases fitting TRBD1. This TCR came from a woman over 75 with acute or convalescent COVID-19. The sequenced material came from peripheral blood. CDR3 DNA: TGTGCCAGCAGCCAAAGGACAGGGGACGGCTACACCTTC. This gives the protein CASSQRTGDGYTF.